This T cell receptor beta chain was captured in a study of beta chain features in type 1 diabetes. The single heparinised draw taken from each donor contained around 100 mL of blood on average. Expressed TCRB transcripts got sequenced, as all isolated RNA was reverse transcribed. Profiling relied on immunoSEQ multiplex PCR, and the TCRdb table lists in-frame clones only, not all of them. The profile shows 620,000 or so clones, 15% of them singletons. Study-level findings and limits: Within the patient group, naive, central memory and Treg TCRB repertoires appeared more similar to each other than within healthy donors. For cells with high TCR expression, cDNA sequencing could yield over-representation.

With regard to this clone: The antigen remains unidentified.

The germline V gene encodes CDR1 LGHNA and CDR2 YNFKEQ. Trimming took off 0 bases at V and 2 bases at J, with 8 bases between the two ends. This CDR3 is built from 14 residues. The chain couples TRBV4-2 to TRBJ2-7; possibly TRBD1 for D (6 bases). Sequences were obtained from naive CD4+ T cells from blood. The receptor was isolated from a man aged 18 to 29 in good health. The CDR3 loop reads CASSQEQGPYEQYF. The CDR3 region has the DNA TGTGCCAGCAGCCAAGAACAGGGTCCCTACGAGCAGTACTTC.